These 11 T cell receptor beta chains originate from one sample sequenced in a study of chemoradiotherapy in HPV16-positive cancers. Only in-frame clones appear in the TCRdb table, and some are missing; sequencing was by immunoSEQ multiplex PCR. The sample holds about 32,000 clones, 70% to 90% seen once. Source: blood, taken from a patient who underwent chemoradiotherapy. These receptors came from a human donor with HPV-associated anogenital cancer.

The J gene is TRBJ2-7, the V gene TRBV4-1; D is unclear. The germline V and J ends were trimmed by 4 bases and 5 bases, with 9 bases remaining between them. The germline V gene has CDR1 MGHRA and CDR2 YSYEKL. There are 12 residues in the CDR3. CDR3 sequence: CASSLPSNEQYF. The CDR3, as DNA: TGCGCCAGCAGCCTCCCCTCGAACGAGCAGTACTTC.

This clone was detected once. The chain combines TRBV9 with TRBJ2-2; 10 nucleotides line up with TRBD1. Losses at the gene ends were 0 bases for V and 4 bases for J; bases not matched to a gene: 3. CDR1 and CDR2 from the germline V gene are SGDLS and YYNGEE. The CDR3 extends over 16 amino acids. The CDR3 loop reads CASSVGWTGGTGELFF. The CDR3, as DNA: TGTGCCAGCAGCGTAGGATGGACAGGGGGCACCGGGGAGCTGTTTTTT.

This chain connects TRBV30 to TRBJ1-2; possibly TRBD1 for D (6 bases). V was pared by 4 bases and J by 5 bases, with 14 bases between. Germline V CDR1 and CDR2: GTSNPN, SVGIG (reference sequence). The CDR3 contains 13 residues. The CDR3 nucleotides read TGTGCCTGGAATCAACAGGGACCTTATGGCTACACCTTC. This gives the protein CAWNQQGPYGYTF.

The genes are TRBV19 and TRBJ1-1, with TRBD1 as a possible D gene (5 bases). V was trimmed by 6 bases and J by 5 bases, leaving 16 bases between them. CDR1 and CDR2 from the germline V gene are LNHDA and SQIVND (reference sequence). This CDR3 has 14 amino acids. The CDR3 bases are TGTGCCAGTAGGGGACTCACCGCCGAAACTGAAGCTTTCTTT. Amino acids: CASRGLTAETEAFF.

This clone was found once. CDR3 DNA sequence: TGTGCCAGCAGCTTAGCGTCCCTTTCGATCAATGAGCAGTTCTTC. Protein: CASSLASLSINEQFF. This chain joins TRBV7-2 and TRBJ2-1, with unresolved D. The CDR3 consists of 15 residues. V was cut by 0 bases and J by 6 bases, with 12 bases left in between. CDR1 is SGHTA, CDR2 FQGNSA, per germline.

The chain employs TRBV4-2 and TRBJ2-3; D call uncertain. This CDR3 has 18 amino acids. CDR1 is LGHNA, CDR2 YNFKEQ, per germline. Trimming pared 0 bases from V and 4 bases from J, leaving 20 bases between. CDR3 residues: CASSQDLSAATIPDTQYF. For the CDR3, the DNA is TGTGCCAGCAGCCAAGATCTGAGCGCGGCAACCATCCCAGATACGCAGTATTTT.

V is TRBV15 and J is TRBJ2-1; the D gene is possibly TRBD1 (6 bases). The CDR3 runs to 13 residues. Trimming cost V 1 base and J 8 bases, with 9 bases left between them. CDR1 LNHNV and CDR2 YYDKDF come from the germline V gene (reference sequence). The CDR3, as DNA: TGTGCCACCAGCAGAGGCAGGGGTTATGAGCAGTTCTTC. Residues: CATSRGRGYEQFF.

The chain carries TRBV5-1 and TRBJ1-4; no firm D call. This CDR3 spans 13 amino acids. V was trimmed by 2 bases and J by 7 bases, leaving 9 bases between them. Germline CDR1 is SGHRS and CDR2 is YFSETQ. Here the CDR3 DNA reads TGCGCCAGCAGCTTACCAGGCGCTGAAAAACTGTTTTTT. Its protein product is CASSLPGAEKLFF. Full variable domain (remainder filled in from reference TRBV5-1 and TRBJ1-4): KAGVTQTPRYLIKTRGQQVTLSCSPISGHRSVSWYQQTPGQGLQFLFEYFSETQRNKGNFPGRFSGRQFSNSRSEMNVSTLELGDSALYLCASSLPGAEKLFFGSGTQLSVL.

This chain joins TRBV30 and TRBJ2-3, with D perhaps TRBD2 (5 bases). CDR3 length: 13 residues. Trimming took 1 base from V and 4 from J, leaving 9 bases between them. The germline V gene has CDR1 GTSNPN and CDR2 SVGIG (reference sequence). The CDR3 DNA follows: TGTGCCTGGAGTGAGTGGCGGGCAGATACGCAGTATTTT. This codes for CAWSEWRADTQYF. Looking up the rest from reference TRBV30 and TRBJ2-3 gives the full variable domain: SQTIHQWPATLVQPVGSPLSLECTVEGTSNPNLYWYRQAAGRGLQLLFYSVGIGQISSEVPQNLSASRPQDRQFILSSKKLLLSDSGFYLCAWSEWRADTQYFGPGTRLTVL.

This sequence joins TRBV20-1 and TRBJ2-2; D not certain. This CDR3 is 10 amino acids long. Trimming shortened V by 6 bases and J by 8 bases, and 7 bases separated the two germline ends. Looked up from germline, CDR1 is DFQATT and CDR2 is SNEGSKA (reference sequence). The CDR3 is CSALLGELFF. CDR3 nucleotide sequence: TGCAGTGCCCTACTAGGGGAGCTGTTTTTT.

V and J are TRBV5-4 and TRBJ2-2; tentatively, D is TRBD2 (6 bases). From germline, CDR1 is SGHNT and CDR2 YYREEE (reference sequence). The V gene lost 6 bases and the J gene lost 6 bases, with 15 bases spanning the gap. The CDR3 length is 14 residues. The CDR3 loop reads CASTAGLTAGELFF. CDR3 nucleotide sequence: TGTGCCAGCACCGCGGGACTTACCGCCGGGGAGCTGTTTTTT.